This T cell receptor beta chain came from a study of shared T cell receptors in the human thymus. Germline lookup yields CDR1 SGHTS and CDR2 YDEGEE. The CDR3 covers 17 residues. V was clipped by 4 bases and J by 0 bases; unmatched bases: 10. TCRdb's copy holds only in-frame clones and misses some; the assay was immunoSEQ multiplex PCR. Of 700,000 or so clones in the sample, roughly 85% were seen once. This clone was observed a single time. A further study also used this sample, focusing on human thymus T cells. That report notes: Thymic and blood repertoires seemed to show skewed V and J gene use.

This sequence was found in a girl less than two years old with a congenital heart defect. The sample comprised thymocytes. This chain links TRBV5-8 with TRBJ2-1; TRBD2 agrees at 7 bases. CDR3 region: CASSLGVAGVSYNEQFF. The CDR3, as DNA: TGTGCCAGCAGCCTTGGCGTAGCGGGCGTCTCCTACAATGAGCAGTTCTTC.